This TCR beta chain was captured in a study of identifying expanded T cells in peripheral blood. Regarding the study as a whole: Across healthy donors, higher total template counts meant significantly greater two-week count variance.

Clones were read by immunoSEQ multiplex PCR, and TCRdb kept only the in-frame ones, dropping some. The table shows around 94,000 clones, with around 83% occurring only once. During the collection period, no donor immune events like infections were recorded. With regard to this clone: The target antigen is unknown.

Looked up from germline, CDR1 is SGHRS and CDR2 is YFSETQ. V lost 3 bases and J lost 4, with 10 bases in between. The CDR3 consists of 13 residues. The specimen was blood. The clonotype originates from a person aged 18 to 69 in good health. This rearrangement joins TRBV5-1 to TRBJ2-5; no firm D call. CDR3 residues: CASSSPRIETQYF. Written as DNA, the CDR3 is TGCGCCAGCAGCTCCCCTAGAATAGAGACCCAGTACTTC.